The 13 T cell receptor beta chains in this list originate from one sample, sequenced in a study of T cell repertoires in ileal Crohn's disease. Repertoires were generated with immunoSEQ multiplex PCR, while TCRdb's copy carries only in-frame clones and drops some. There are around 8,800 clones in the sample; around 78% occur only once, and under 5.5% lies in the top ten. Material for sequencing was ileal tissue. Source of these receptors: an adult with Crohn's disease.

The chain has TRBV7-3 and TRBJ2-1, with 7 positions matching TRBD1. Looked up from germline, CDR1 is SGHTA and CDR2 is FQGTGA. After removal of 1 base from V and 2 bases from J, the junction contained 2 bases not matched to a gene. There are 15 residues in the CDR3. DNA of the CDR3: TGTGCCAGCAGCTTAAACCAGGGGGCCTACAATGAGCAGTTCTTC. It specifies CASSLNQGAYNEQFF.

This rearrangement joins TRBV5-4 to TRBJ2-3; 8 bases match TRBD2. The CDR3 spans 15 residues. J was trimmed by 0 bases and V by 4 bases; bases with no gene match: 4. In germline, CDR1 is SGHNT, CDR2 YYREEE (reference sequence). Here the CDR3 DNA reads TGTGCCAGCAGCCGGGGGGGGACTAGCACAGATACGCAGTATTTT. Its translation: CASSRGGTSTDTQYF.

J is TRBJ2-1 and V is TRBV6-6, with D unresolved. Germline lookup yields CDR1 MNHNY and CDR2 SVGAGI (reference sequence). V lost 3 bases and J 2 bases, leaving 5 bases between the germline ends. CDR3 length equals 13 residues. The CDR3 nucleotides are TGTGCCAGCAGTTATGCGGCCTACAATGAGCAGTTCTTC. It specifies CASSYAAYNEQFF.

This rearrangement joins TRBV6-1 to TRBJ2-2, with 7 bases lining up with TRBD2. Germline trimming cut 8 bases from V and 5 bases from J; bases unmatched to any gene: 5. There are 13 residues in the CDR3. CDR1 is MNHNS and CDR2 is SASEGT in the germline V gene. For the CDR3, the DNA is TGTGCCAGCGGACTAGTCGGTACCGGGGAGCTGTTTTTT. Its protein product is CASGLVGTGELFF.

V usage is TRBV10-1 and J usage is TRBJ2-3, with a possible D match to TRBD1 (5 bases). V gave up 6 bases and J gave up 1 base, with 14 bases separating them. The germline CDR1 and CDR2 sequences are WNHNN and SYGVQD (reference sequence). This CDR3 comprises 15 residues. The CDR3 DNA sequence: TGCGCCAGCAGCCAGACAGCCTCGCGCACAGATACGCAGTATTTT. It yields the protein CASSQTASRTDTQYF.

CDR3 bases: TGTGCCAGCAGTTACTCGATAATCGGGGGTCAGACCCAGTACTTC. Encoded protein: CASSYSIIGGQTQYF. The chain has TRBV6-5 and TRBJ2-5; TRBD2 is a possible D gene (6 bases). Trimming removed 0 bases from V and 6 bases from J, with 14 bases in between. Germline loops: CDR1 MNHEY, CDR2 SVGAGI. The CDR3 has 15 residues.

The CDR3 DNA reads TGTGCCAGCTCACTAGACAGGTCCAAAACCCCACGCACAGATACGCAGTATTTT. Its protein product is CASSLDRSKTPRTDTQYF. The chain couples TRBV18 to TRBJ2-3, with D possibly matching TRBD1 (6 bases). Germline loops: CDR1 KGHSH, CDR2 LQKENI. The CDR3 covers 18 residues. V gave up 4 bases and J gave up 1 base, with 21 bases separating them.

V gene TRBV27 combines with J gene TRBJ2-5; D is uncertain. The germline gives CDR1 MNHEY, CDR2 SMNVEV (reference sequence). The CDR3 has 11 amino acids. Trimming left V 6 bases short and J 2 bases short, with 4 bases between. CDR3 sequence reads: CASSRQETQYF. CDR3 coding DNA: TGTGCCAGCAGCCGGCAAGAGACCCAGTACTTC.

This sequence joins TRBV6-1 and TRBJ2-7; D unresolved. The V end was cut by 5 bases, the J end by 3 bases, with 5 bases between. CDR1 is MNHNS, CDR2 SASEGT, per germline. There are 11 residues in the CDR3. DNA for the CDR3: TGTGCCAGCAGTATTATCTACGAGCAGTACTTC. This codes for CASSIIYEQYF.

DNA of the CDR3: TGCGCCAGCTCTGTACCGGGACAGGGGGGGAATGAGCAGTTCTTC. Its translation is CASSVPGQGGNEQFF. The chain is built from TRBV5-1 and TRBJ2-1, with 11 bases lining up with TRBD1. The germline V gene encodes CDR1 SGHRS and CDR2 YFSETQ. V was clipped by 7 bases and J by 7 bases; unmatched bases: 10. There are 15 residues in the CDR3.

This clone was seen a handful of times. The gene calls are TRBV10-2 and TRBJ2-7; possibly TRBD1 for D (5 bases). The CDR3 covers 14 residues. Trimming took off 0 bases at V and 3 bases at J, with 9 bases between the two ends. The germline V gene encodes CDR1 WSHSY and CDR2 SAAADI. In DNA, the CDR3 is TGCGCCAGCAGTGAGTCTCGGCAGGGCTACGAGCAGTACTTC. Translated, it gives CASSESRQGYEQYF.

This clone is a singleton in its sample. This sequence joins TRBV7-9 and TRBJ2-1; perhaps TRBD2 as D (6 bases). The CDR3 has 11 residues. V lost 3 bases and J 10 bases, leaving 7 bases between the germline ends. Per germline, CDR1 SEHNR and CDR2 FQNEAQ (reference sequence). CDR3: CASSFGGEQFF. In nucleotides, the CDR3 is TGTGCCAGCAGCTTTGGGGGGGAGCAGTTCTTC.

The chain employs TRBV15 and TRBJ1-4, with D perhaps TRBD1 (6 bases). The V gene lost 3 bases and the J gene lost 6 bases, with 17 bases spanning the gap. The CDR3 covers 16 residues. Germline CDR1 LNHNV, CDR2 YYDKDF (reference sequence). CDR3 in amino acids: CATSRPRGGSHEKLFF. The CDR3 region has the DNA TGTGCCACCAGCAGGCCAAGGGGGGGCTCGCATGAAAAACTGTTTTTT.